Presented here are 15 T cell receptor beta chains from one specimen sequenced in a study of cytomegalovirus exposure and HLA in healthy donors. This PCR relied on a set of 60 Vbeta primers and 13 Jbeta primers. Sequenced by immunoSEQ multiplex PCR; TCRdb stores in-frame clones only, minus some. Seen here are approximately 190,000 clones, 81% observed once, and the top ten hold 3.4%. The source material was PBMCs. These receptor sequences come from a man aged 35 to 55 in good health and CMV-seropositive.

The chain joins TRBV19 to TRBJ1-5; weak D call: TRBD1 (5 bases). This CDR3 comprises 16 residues. With 2 bases removed from V and 3 bases from J, the gap between germline ends came to 14 bases. Germline CDR1 and CDR2: LNHDA and SQIVND (reference sequence). CDR3 residues: CASSITTGGPNQPQHF. As DNA, the CDR3 is TGTGCCAGTAGTATAACGACGGGGGGTCCCAATCAGCCCCAGCATTTT.

The chain employs TRBV6-6 and TRBJ2-3, with a tentative D call TRBD1 (5 bases). Germline V CDR1 and CDR2: MNHNY, SVGAGI (reference sequence). Trimming pared 2 bases from V and 5 bases from J, leaving 11 bases between. The CDR3 is 14 residues long. The CDR3 is CASSYGRVKDTQYF. DNA of the CDR3: TGTGCCAGCAGTTACGGCAGGGTGAAAGATACGCAGTATTTT.

V is TRBV21-1 and J is TRBJ1-1. TRBV21-1 is a recognized pseudogene. This CDR3 spans 18 amino acids. DNA for the CDR3: TGTGCCAGCAGCAAAGAGGCTAGGGCAGGGAGGGGTGGCACTGAAGCTTTCTTT. Its protein product is CASSKEARAGRGGTEAFF.

V is TRBV6-5 and J is TRBJ2-5; TRBD2 aligns across 7 bases. Germline assignment: CDR1 MNHEY and CDR2 SVGAGI. The CDR3 has 16 amino acids. The V and J ends lost 0 bases and 3 bases, in that order; junction bases with no gene match: 7. The CDR3 DNA reads TGTGCCAGCAGTTACTCGTTTTACGGGAGGAAAGAGACCCAGTACTTC. It translates to CASSYSFYGRKETQYF.

The rearrangement joins TRBV19 to TRBJ2-2; D not resolved. V gave up 7 bases and J gave up 4 bases, with 16 bases separating them. The CDR3 has 15 amino acids. In germline, CDR1 is LNHDA, CDR2 SQIVND (reference sequence). The CDR3 reads CASKQERGSTGELFF. Written as DNA, the CDR3 is TGTGCCAGTAAACAAGAGAGAGGTAGCACCGGGGAGCTGTTTTTT.

This clone was counted between two and nine times. The chain uses TRBV5-1 and TRBJ2-1; 9 bases map to TRBD2. With 5 bases clipped from V and 8 bases from J, the junction kept 8 bases outside the gene matches. The CDR3 length is 14 residues. From germline, CDR1 is SGHRS and CDR2 YFSETQ. CDR3 residues: CASRRTSAGDEQFF. DNA for the CDR3: TGCGCCAGCAGGCGGACTAGCGCCGGGGATGAGCAGTTCTTC.

This sequence joins TRBV18 and TRBJ1-1; D is uncertain. Germline V CDR1 and CDR2: KGHSH, LQKENI. The CDR3 spans 16 residues. V lost 3 bases to trimming and J lost 0 bases, with 14 bases between them. The CDR3 nucleotides are TGTGCCAGCTCACCCCCTATGACTGTATTGAACACTGAAGCTTTCTTT. It encodes CASSPPMTVLNTEAFF.

V usage is TRBV2 and J usage is TRBJ2-1; D ambiguous. Trimming removed 7 bases at V and 9 bases at J, with 13 bases between. CDR3 length: 12 amino acids. Looked up from germline, CDR1 is SNHLY and CDR2 is FYNNEI. CDR3 amino acids: CASIASTGEQFF. The CDR3 nucleotides read TGTGCCAGCATTGCATCCACGGGTGAGCAGTTCTTC.

This clone is a singleton in its sample. This specimen includes other DNA sequences encoding the same CDR3. The rearrangement joins TRBV19 to TRBJ2-5; 9 bases match TRBD1. The CDR3 contains 13 residues. The germline V gene encodes CDR1 LNHDA and CDR2 SQIVND (reference sequence). With 6 bases clipped from V and 5 bases from J, the junction kept 4 bases outside the gene matches. As DNA, the CDR3 is TGTGCCAGTAGGAGGACAGGGGAGGAGACCCAGTACTTC. It encodes CASRRTGEETQYF.

The chain couples TRBV6-5 to TRBJ1-2; D call uncertain. This CDR3 region has 16 residues. V was shortened by 0 bases and J by 2 bases, with 13 bases between the two germline ends. From germline, CDR1 is MNHEY and CDR2 SVGAGI. CDR3 nucleotides: TGTGCCAGCAGTTACTCTGCGGGAGGTGGAAACTATGGCTACACCTTC. Translating gives CASSYSAGGGNYGYTF.

The gene calls are TRBV29-1 and TRBJ1-1; TRBD1 might be the D (5 bases). Looked up from germline, CDR1 is SQVTM and CDR2 is ANQGSEA. This CDR3 is built from 14 residues. Trimming removed 6 bases at V and 0 bases at J, with 14 bases between. The CDR3 loop reads CSVNGPGVNTEAFF. The CDR3 bases are TGCAGCGTCAACGGTCCGGGGGTGAACACTGAAGCTTTCTTT.

Details on this clone: Mismatch with germline at one junction end may stem from a read error. The rearrangement joins TRBV29-1 to TRBJ2-2, with D possibly being TRBD2 (5 bases). Germline assignment: CDR1 SQVTM and CDR2 ANQGSEA. The length of the CDR3 is 14 residues. The CDR3 DNA reads as TGCAGCGCCGTGGTGTGGTACGAACACCGGGGAGCTGTTTTT. It encodes CSAVVWYEHRGAVF.

This clone was counted a few times. The CDR3 DNA is TGTGCCAGCAGAACACAGGGACAGGGCGGCGAGCAGTACTTC. As protein: CASRTQGQGGEQYF. The J gene is TRBJ2-7, the V gene TRBV6-5; 9 bases fit TRBD1. The germline V gene encodes CDR1 MNHEY and CDR2 SVGAGI. The CDR3 is 14 amino acids. The trim removed 6 bases at V and 6 bases at J, leaving 9 bases unmatched.

V gene TRBV7-9 combines with J gene TRBJ1-3; D is undetermined. CDR1 and CDR2 from the germline V gene are SEHNR and FQNEAQ (reference sequence). Trimming removed 3 bases from V and 0 bases from J, with 6 bases in between. This CDR3 region has 14 residues. The CDR3 spells CASSFDSSGNTIYF. The CDR3 DNA is TGTGCCAGCAGCTTTGATAGCTCTGGAAACACCATATATTTT.

The chain recombines TRBV19 with TRBJ2-3; 8 bases are a match to TRBD2. This CDR3 is 13 amino acids long. Germline CDR1 is LNHDA and CDR2 is SQIVND (reference sequence). V lost 9 bases and J lost 10; bases outside the gene matches: 12. CDR3 region: CASQGLVPPAQYF. CDR3 nucleotide sequence: TGTGCCAGCCAGGGACTAGTCCCTCCCGCGCAGTATTTT.